This T cell receptor (beta chain) was found in a study of blood T cell repertoires in COVID-19. Study summary: Acute and convalescent COVID-19 specimens originated in the United States, Italy and Spain.

Those enrolled, adults aged 18 to 89 years, came from roughly 22 US areas. Assignments of participants to cohorts depended upon their own reported clinical history. Two negative PCRs, clearance, or symptom resolution had been documented for recovered Cohort 3 donors. Clones were read by immunoSEQ multiplex PCR, and TCRdb kept only the in-frame ones, dropping some. The sample records some 400,000 clones, around 91% being singletons. The CDR3 contains 15 residues. CDR1 SNHLY and CDR2 FYNNEI come from the germline V gene. Trimming at V came to 5 bases and at J to 5 bases, leaving 11 bases not matched to a gene.

The specimen sequenced was PBMCs or T cells enriched from blood (not recorded which). This receptor was taken from a man between 25 and 39 years old who had recovered from COVID-19. The chain uses TRBV2 and TRBJ2-5; 7 bases are a match to TRBD1. The CDR3, as DNA: TGTGCCAGCAGTTTATCCGGGACAGCCGAGGAGACCCAGTACTTC. Protein sequence: CASSLSGTAEETQYF.